The entry below describes one TCR beta chain. What it recognizes is unknown. This entry belongs to a study of T cells in Graves' hyperthyroidism and ophthalmopathy. Points from the study as a whole: A model of 13 V-J features distinguished ophthalmopathy from stable hyperthyroidism.

Uncontrolled infection, other autoimmune disease, pregnancy or lactation led to exclusion. Clinicians diagnosed patients from clinical symptoms, serum thyroxine and TRAb, thyroid ultrasound and orbital computed tomography. TCR beta CDR3 sequences were amplified from RNA transcripts. The HTBI primer set was used in a first-round RT-PCR of the TCR CDR3. MiXCR, applied by TCRdb to the multiplex PCR reads, yields one record per CDR3 protein. The sample contains about 520,000 distinct CDR3 sequences, around 22% of which appear only once. The CDR3 runs to 16 residues. Germline V CDR1 and CDR2: SGHAT, FQNNGV. Losses at the gene ends were 5 bases for V and 0 bases for J; bases not matched to a gene: 9.

The chain joins TRBV11-2 to TRBJ2-5; TRBD1 aligns across 7 bases. Specimen: blood. The receptor was isolated from a woman in her twenties or thirties with Graves' ophthalmopathy. CDR3 residues: CASSDPGTEYQETQYF. CDR3 coding DNA: TGTGCCAGCAGCGACCCCGGGACAGAGTACCAAGAGACCCAGTACTTC.